Following are 18 T cell receptor beta chains from one sample sequenced in a study of spatial heterogeneity in lung cancer. TCRdb fed the 5' RACE reads into MiXCR, producing one record per CDR3 protein. The sample lists around 92,000 distinct CDR3 sequences; 10% to 15% were seen once. The time point here: sample taken at primary tumor resection. The sample consisted of PBMCs, taken at surgery. All receptors come from a male donor with early-stage non-small cell lung cancer.

This clonotype turned up a few times. The genes are TRBV9 and TRBJ2-3; D may be TRBD2 (6 bases). Between the trimmed V and J ends, which lost 0 bases and 5 bases, there was a span of 10 bases. The CDR3 spans 14 residues. The germline gives CDR1 SGDLS, CDR2 YYNGEE. The chain's CDR3 is CASSVDLEGDTQYF. Written as DNA, the CDR3 is TGTGCCAGCAGCGTAGACCTGGAGGGAGATACGCAGTATTTT.

V is TRBV20-1 and J is TRBJ1-6; 7 bases are a match to TRBD1. Trimming cost V 4 bases and J 7 bases; bases outside gene matches: 4. Germline CDR1 is DFQATT and CDR2 is SNEGSKA (reference sequence). The CDR3 contains 13 residues. The CDR3 nucleotides are TGCAGTGCTATAGGGACAGCCAATTCACCCCTCCACTTT. This gives the protein CSAIGTANSPLHF.

V and J are TRBV7-2 and TRBJ2-5; tentatively, D is TRBD1 or TRBD2 (5 bases each). CDR3 length: 15 residues. V dropped 3 bases and J dropped 1 base, with 12 bases sitting between them. Germline CDR1 SGHTA, CDR2 FQGNSA. Written as DNA, the CDR3 is TGTGCCAGCAGCTTCGGGGCCAGAATCCAAGAGACCCAGTACTTC. Protein: CASSFGARIQETQYF. Combining the CDR3 with reference TRBV7-2 and TRBJ2-5 gives the whole variable domain GAGVSQSPSNKVTEKGKDVELRCDPISGHTALYWYRQSLGQGLEFLIYFQGNSAPDKSGLPSDRFSAERTGGSVSTLTIQRTQQEDSAVYLCASSFGARIQETQYFGPGTRLLVL.

The chain combines TRBV29-1 with TRBJ2-1, with TRBD2 matching over 10 bases. This CDR3 region has 13 residues. The germline gives CDR1 SQVTM, CDR2 ANQGSEA. The trim removed 3 bases at V and 4 bases at J, leaving 0 bases unmatched. In nucleotides, the CDR3 is TGCAGCGTTGAGGGACTAGCGTACAATGAGCAGTTCTTC. This gives the protein CSVEGLAYNEQFF.

The chain has TRBV7-3 and TRBJ1-6; 9 positions agree with TRBD1. CDR1 SGHTA and CDR2 FQGTGA come from the germline V gene. The length of the CDR3 is 15 residues. V lost 5 bases, J lost 6 bases, and 5 bases stayed unmatched. CDR3 nucleotides: TGTGCCAGCAGCCGTACAGGGGGCACTAATTCACCCCTCCACTTT. Protein product: CASSRTGGTNSPLHF.

This clonotype was picked up a small number of times. The V gene is TRBV7-2, the J gene TRBJ2-5; 9 bases match TRBD1. The CDR3 runs to 15 residues. V gave up 7 bases and J gave up 1 base; unmatched junction bases: 7. The germline gives CDR1 SGHTA, CDR2 FQGNSA. The CDR3 here is CASTPNRGLQETQYF. CDR3 sequence (DNA): TGTGCCAGCACCCCAAACAGGGGGCTCCAAGAGACCCAGTACTTC.

As to this clonotype: One end of the junction fails to match germline, which may point to a read error. V gene TRBV5-6 combines with J gene TRBJ1-2; the D is unclear. The CDR3 sequence is 14 residues long. The germline gives CDR1 SGHDT, CDR2 YYEEEE. CDR3 loop: CASSLTGRPYRYTF. Written as DNA, the CDR3 is TGTGCCAGCAGCTTGACCGGAAGGCCCTATCGCTACACCTTC.

This clonotype was seen once. The gene calls are TRBV20-1 and TRBJ1-5, with a weak D call TRBD1 (5 bases). V gave up 3 bases and J gave up 3 bases, with 9 bases separating them. Per germline, CDR1 DFQATT and CDR2 SNEGSKA (reference sequence). The CDR3 contains 13 residues. In nucleotides, the CDR3 is TGCAGTGCTAGCTGGGGGTTCAATCAGCCCCAGCATTTT. Amino acids: CSASWGFNQPQHF.

The chain has TRBV7-8 and TRBJ1-3; possibly TRBD1 for D (5 bases). This CDR3 is 17 amino acids long. V was trimmed by 1 base and J by 2 bases, leaving 15 bases between them. The germline CDR1 and CDR2 sequences are SGHVS and FQNEAQ. DNA for the CDR3: TGTGCCAGCAGCTTAGGGGACCGGGAACTGACTGGAAACACCATATATTTT. This codes for CASSLGDRELTGNTIYF.

This clonotype was observed at least ten times. The CDR3 region has the DNA TGTGCCAGCACCCCAGCGGGAGCCTACGAGCAGTACTTC. Protein: CASTPAGAYEQYF. V is TRBV6-5 and J is TRBJ2-7; 8 nucleotides match TRBD2. The germline V gene encodes CDR1 MNHEY and CDR2 SVGAGI. The CDR3 spans 13 residues. The ends lost 7 bases at V and 2 bases at J; junction bases unmatched: 4.

The sample holds a few counts of this clonotype. The gene calls are TRBV2 and TRBJ2-7, with 8 nucleotides matching TRBD1. The CDR3 length is 15 residues. The germline gives CDR1 SNHLY, CDR2 FYNNEI. V lost 4 bases and J lost 3; bases outside the gene matches: 8. CDR3 in amino acids: CASSADRGAFYEQYF. In DNA form, the CDR3 reads TGTGCCAGCAGTGCCGACAGGGGCGCTTTCTACGAGCAGTACTTC.

Many counts were recorded for this clonotype. J is TRBJ1-3 and V is TRBV6-5; D remains unclear. This CDR3 has 16 residues. Trimming took 2 bases from V and 0 from J, leaving 11 bases between them. CDR1 and CDR2 from the germline V gene are MNHEY and SVGAGI. CDR3 sequence: CASSYRSHNSGNTIYF. CDR3 DNA sequence: TGTGCCAGCAGTTACCGCAGTCATAACTCTGGAAACACCATATATTTT.

At least ten counts were recorded for this clonotype. The CDR3 here is CASTQSSRRFYNEQFF. CDR3 DNA sequence: TGTGCCAGCACCCAGAGCTCCCGCAGGTTCTACAATGAGCAGTTCTTC. The chain carries TRBV12-3 or TRBV12-4 and TRBJ2-1, with unresolved D. The CDR3 consists of 16 residues. The germline V and J ends were trimmed by 7 bases and 3 bases, with 19 bases remaining between them.

This clonotype was counted at least ten times. The chain carries TRBV6-5 and TRBJ2-5; D perhaps matches TRBD2 (7 bases). The CDR3 is 17 residues long. Trimming took 6 bases from V and 2 from J, leaving 22 bases between them. Germline values: CDR1 MNHEY, CDR2 SVGAGI. CDR3 sequence (DNA): TGTGCCAGCAGCCGACGGGGGGCAATCCGGGCTCAAGAGACCCAGTACTTC. Translating it yields CASSRRGAIRAQETQYF.

The table lists this clonotype with a few counts. V usage is TRBV5-1 and J usage is TRBJ2-7, with D perhaps given as TRBD1 or TRBD2 (5 bases each). CDR1 and CDR2 from the germline V gene are SGHRS and YFSETQ. Trimming shortened V by 1 base and J by 3 bases, and 8 bases separated the two germline ends. This CDR3 region has 13 residues. In DNA form, the CDR3 reads TGCGCCAGCAGCTTGAGGGACGGCTACGAGCAGTACTTC. Its protein product is CASSLRDGYEQYF.

The CDR3 DNA reads as TGCAGCGTTGCACCCGTGGGAGGACAGCCCCAGCATTTT. It yields the protein CSVAPVGGQPQHF. The rearrangement uses TRBV29-1 and TRBJ1-5; D not resolved. Germline V gene data show CDR1 as SQVTM and CDR2 as ANQGSEA. This CDR3 contains 13 residues. The ends were cut back, 4 bases at V and 7 bases at J, with 14 bases in the middle.

This clonotype was found many times. V usage is TRBV9 and J usage is TRBJ2-3; D might be TRBD2 (5 bases). The CDR3 is 16 residues long. The germline gives CDR1 SGDLS, CDR2 YYNGEE. Trimming stripped 0 bases from V and 1 base from J, with 12 bases between. CDR3 bases: TGTGCCAGCAGCGTAGGGGCTAGCATGGGCACAGATACGCAGTATTTT. It specifies CASSVGASMGTDTQYF.

This clonotype was picked up a small number of times. V and J are TRBV28 and TRBJ2-3; TRBD2 is a possible D gene (6 bases). V was trimmed by 7 bases and J by 2 bases, leaving 10 bases between them. This CDR3 has 13 amino acids. Germline V gene sequence: CDR1 MDHEN, CDR2 SYDVKM. CDR3 sequence (DNA): TGTGCCAGCACAGCTAGCGACACAGATACGCAGTATTTT. This codes for CASTASDTDTQYF.